This passage covers 8 T cell receptor beta chains from one sample sequenced in a study of T cell responses to AZD1222 COVID-19 vaccine. Produced via immunoSEQ multiplex PCR; TCRdb's table is partial and in-frame only. The sample consists of roughly 170,000 clones, 80% to 90% of them appearing once. Here the sequenced sample was peripheral blood, taken on day 0 of AZD1222 vaccination. Every receptor here comes from an adult in good health.

V gene TRBV19 combines with J gene TRBJ2-2; D is perhaps TRBD1 or TRBD2 (6 bases each). Per germline, CDR1 LNHDA and CDR2 SQIVND (reference sequence). V lost 6 bases to trimming and J lost 0 bases, with 14 bases between them. CDR3 length equals 16 residues. CDR3 protein: CASRGGRGANTGELFF. The CDR3 DNA reads as TGTGCCAGTAGAGGGGGTAGGGGGGCGAACACCGGGGAGCTGTTTTTT.

V gene TRBV2 combines with J gene TRBJ1-3, with 7 bases aligning to TRBD1. After removal of 8 bases from V and 8 bases from J, the junction contained 15 bases not matched to a gene. The CDR3 covers 15 residues. Germline assignment: CDR1 SNHLY and CDR2 FYNNEI. This CDR3 is CASREQGYFVHTIYF. CDR3 coding DNA: TGTGCCAGCCGAGAACAGGGGTACTTTGTCCACACCATATATTTT.

The chain has TRBV11-2 and TRBJ1-1; D is perhaps TRBD1 (5 bases). Germline assignment: CDR1 SGHAT and CDR2 FQNNGV. The CDR3 contains 15 residues. V shed 3 bases and J shed 3 bases, with 14 bases lying between them. In DNA, the CDR3 is TGTGCCAGCAGCTTGGCAGACAGTTTCGACACTGAAGCTTTCTTT. It encodes CASSLADSFDTEAFF.

V gene TRBV28 combines with J gene TRBJ2-3; D is possibly TRBD2 (5 bases). Germline V gene lookup returns CDR1 MDHEN and CDR2 SYDVKM. Trimming removed 4 bases from V and 4 bases from J, with 12 bases in between. This CDR3 comprises 14 residues. The CDR3 here is CASSWNGVADTQYF. CDR3 sequence (DNA): TGTGCCAGCAGTTGGAACGGGGTCGCAGATACGCAGTATTTT.

The V and J genes are TRBV3-1 (or the pseudogene TRBV3-2) and TRBJ1-5; D gene unclear. The CDR3 sequence is 15 residues long. Germline CDR1 LGHDT, CDR2 YNNKEL (reference sequence). V was trimmed by 1 base and J by 0 bases, leaving 7 bases between them. The DNA for the CDR3 is TGTGCCAGCAGCCAAGGGTTCGGTAGCAATCAGCCCCAGCATTTT. Translated, it gives CASSQGFGSNQPQHF.

This clone was observed once. CDR3 amino acids: CAIRDGQGINSPLHF. CDR3 DNA: TGTGCCATCAGGGACGGACAGGGAATAAATTCACCCCTCCACTTT. The V call is TRBV10-3, the J call TRBJ1-6; TRBD1 aligns across 8 bases. From germline, CDR1 is ENHRY and CDR2 SYGVKD. The CDR3 sequence is 15 residues long. V lost 6 bases, J lost 7 bases, and 8 bases stayed unmatched.

V and J are TRBV15 and TRBJ2-7; D uncertain. This CDR3 region has 15 residues. Per the germline V gene, CDR1 is LNHNV and CDR2 is YYDKDF (reference sequence). The V end lost 3 bases, the J end lost 0 bases, and 12 bases lay between the germline ends. CDR3: CATSRGPLGSYEQYF. The CDR3, as DNA: TGTGCCACCAGCAGGGGTCCACTCGGCTCCTACGAGCAGTACTTC.

This clone was seen more than once but under ten times. The chain carries TRBV5-1 and TRBJ1-1; a possible D gene is TRBD1 (5 bases). Per germline, CDR1 SGHRS and CDR2 YFSETQ. V lost 4 bases to trimming and J lost 8 bases, with 15 bases between them. This CDR3 spans 13 amino acids. CDR3 DNA sequence: TGCGCCAGCAGCCCCCAGGGCCAGCGGGAAGCTTTCTTT. It encodes CASSPQGQREAFF.